This T cell receptor (beta chain) emerged from a study of OX40 agonist ivuxolimab in advanced cancers. Study-wide results and caveats: Expanded clones were, on average, more numerous among CD8+ T cells than CD4+.

Turning to this clone: Its antigen is not known.

The protocol was immunoSEQ multiplex PCR, while the TCRdb copy is restricted to in-frame clones and leaves out a portion. The sample consists of 15,000 to 20,000 clones, about 82% of them appearing once. This specimen was CD4+ or CD8+ T cells sorted from blood, taken in a trial of the OX40 agonist ivuxolimab. The clonotype comes from an adult with an advanced solid tumor such as melanoma, head and neck, liver or kidney cancer.

The CDR3 coding sequence is TGTGCCAGCAGCTTAGGAGTCAATCAGCCCCAGCATTTT. It yields the protein CASSLGVNQPQHF. The rearrangement links TRBV7-6 to TRBJ1-5; D call uncertain. Looked up from germline, CDR1 is SGHVS and CDR2 is FNYEAQ. The length of the CDR3 is 13 residues. Trimming cost V 1 base and J 3 bases, with 4 bases left between them.